This T cell receptor beta chain was retrieved from a study of blood T cell repertoires in COVID-19. Background on the study: Nucleic acid was either cDNA or gDNA, and it came from T cells, B-cell-depleted T cells, or PBMCs.

Germline CDR1 is LGHNA and CDR2 is YNFKEQ. This CDR3 is built from 18 residues. J lost 0 bases, V lost 1 base, and 8 bases had no gene match. Clones were read by immunoSEQ multiplex PCR, and TCRdb kept only the in-frame ones, dropping some. This sample has 450,000 to 500,000 clones, with approximately 85% found just once. The chain combines TRBV4-2 with TRBJ2-3, with 9 bases identical to TRBD2. The sample taken for sequencing was peripheral blood. The origin of this receptor is a human donor in a cohort sampled during active COVID-19. The CDR3 is CASSQAPSGITSTDTQYF. DNA for the CDR3: TGTGCCAGCAGCCAAGCCCCTAGCGGGATAACTAGCACAGATACGCAGTATTTT.